This passage covers 25 T cell receptor beta chains from one sample sequenced in a study of T-cell memory formation after mild COVID-19 (dated by TCRdb to the early 2020s). Library construction relied on 5' RACE. The sequencing machine was an Illumina NovaSeq 6000. TCRdb trimmed public reads at Q25 via fastp, called clones via MiXCR and kept in-frame beta chains. Each CDR3 protein gets just one entry, which takes the most common genes and DNA from the rows behind it. Here the sample has approximately 300,000 distinct CDR3 sequences; 15% to 20% occur a single time. Together, the top ten hold more than 20% of the sample. Sequenced: PBMCs or a T cell subset sorted from them (not recorded which). The receptors originated from a man aged 18 to 29 who had mild COVID-19 (a few samples of this study predate the infection). The sample titles of this study are shuffled in the database, so cell type and time point are left out; the donor was told from shared clones.

The chain has TRBV4-3 and TRBJ2-5, with D possibly matching TRBD2 (5 bases). This CDR3 spans 13 amino acids. V lost 4 bases and J 3 bases, leaving 9 bases between the germline ends. The germline CDR1 and CDR2 sequences are LGHNA and YSLEER. CDR3 nucleotide sequence: TGCGCCAGCAGCCGCGAGAGGGAAGAGACCCAGTACTTC. Residues: CASSREREETQYF.

This clonotype was recorded many times. The chain uses TRBV7-3 and TRBJ2-5; 10 nucleotides agree with TRBD1. The CDR3 contains 15 residues. Germline-derived CDR1 and CDR2 are SGHTA and FQGTGA. V shed 5 bases and J 5 bases; nucleotides not matched to a gene: 8. The CDR3 loop is CASSTSTGGTETQYF. Here the CDR3 DNA reads TGTGCCAGCAGCACATCGACAGGGGGCACCGAGACCCAGTACTTC.

The J gene is TRBJ2-1, the V gene TRBV7-9; 9 bases are a match to TRBD2. Germline values: CDR1 SEHNR, CDR2 FQNEAQ (reference sequence). The length of the CDR3 is 14 residues. V was clipped by 10 bases and J by 4 bases; unmatched bases: 8. The CDR3 spells CAIPAGGTYNEQFF. As DNA, the CDR3 is TGTGCCATCCCCGCGGGGGGGACATACAATGAGCAGTTCTTC.

The sample holds a few counts of this clonotype. The chain combines TRBV4-2 with TRBJ1-6, with 9 bases lining up with TRBD1. The CDR3 extends over 15 amino acids. Trimming removed 2 bases from V and 6 bases from J; junction bases left unmatched: 2. Looked up from germline, CDR1 is LGHNA and CDR2 is YNFKEQ. This chain's CDR3 is CASSQSQGANSPLHF. DNA of the CDR3: TGTGCCAGCAGCCAATCACAGGGGGCTAATTCACCCCTCCACTTT.

This clonotype was seen a handful of times. The V call is TRBV5-5, the J call TRBJ1-6; D call uncertain. Trimming left V 2 bases short and J 8 bases short, with 8 bases between. This CDR3 is 13 amino acids long. CDR1 is SGHKS, CDR2 YYEKEE, per germline (reference sequence). In DNA, the CDR3 is TGTGCCAGCAGCTTCAGTAATCATTCACCCCTCCACTTT. It translates to CASSFSNHSPLHF.

This chain uses TRBV27 with TRBJ2-2, with TRBD2 matching 14 bases. The CDR3 totals 20 residues. Trimming took 4 bases from V and 2 from J; bases not matched to a gene: 12. Germline V gene sequence: CDR1 MNHEY, CDR2 SMNVEV (reference sequence). The CDR3 sequence is CASSSFPGTSGGLNTGELFF. CDR3 in DNA: TGTGCCAGCAGTTCATTTCCCGGGACTAGCGGGGGCCTAAACACCGGGGAGCTGTTTTTT.

The chain joins TRBV6-4 to TRBJ2-1, with TRBD1 matching 7 bases. J was trimmed by 9 bases and V by 3 bases; bases with no gene match: 8. The CDR3 length is 14 residues. Germline CDR1 MRHNA, CDR2 SNTAGT. The CDR3 sequence is CASSEAQGRSEQFF. In DNA form, the CDR3 reads TGTGCCAGCAGTGAGGCACAGGGGCGGAGTGAGCAGTTCTTC.

V gene TRBV30 combines with J gene TRBJ1-2, with D uncertain. Trimming pared 0 bases from V and 8 bases from J, leaving 10 bases between. The CDR3 sequence is 12 residues long. Germline loops: CDR1 GTSNPN, CDR2 SVGIG (reference sequence). Here the CDR3 reads CAWSVHVGGYTF. CDR3 DNA: TGTGCCTGGAGTGTACACGTTGGGGGCTACACCTTC. Supplemented by reference TRBV30 and TRBJ1-2, the full variable domain reads SQTIHQWPATLVQPVGSPLSLECTVEGTSNPNLYWYRQAAGRGLQLLFYSVGIGQISSEVPQNLSASRPQDRQFILSSKKLLLSDSGFYLCAWSVHVGGYTFGSGTRLTVV.

The chain is built from TRBV4-3 and TRBJ2-7; possibly TRBD1 for D (5 bases). The V gene lost 4 bases and the J gene lost 4 bases, with 17 bases spanning the gap. The germline gives CDR1 LGHNA, CDR2 YSLEER. The CDR3 runs to 15 residues. CDR3 nucleotides: TGCGCCAGCAGCCCAGGGATGGGGCAGCAATACGAGCAGTACTTC. This translates into CASSPGMGQQYEQYF.

The chain employs TRBV29-1 and TRBJ1-1; tentatively, D is TRBD1 (5 bases). Germline CDR1 SQVTM, CDR2 ANQGSEA. The length of the CDR3 is 12 residues. CDR3 DNA sequence: TGCAGTGCGGGACCGTCGGGAACTGAAGCTTTCTTT. Its translation is CSAGPSGTEAFF.

V is TRBV5-1 and J is TRBJ1-2; D call uncertain. The V gene lost 0 bases and the J gene lost 2 bases, with 14 bases spanning the gap. The CDR3 spans 16 residues. Germline lookup yields CDR1 SGHRS and CDR2 YFSETQ. For the CDR3, the DNA is TGCGCCAGCAGCTTGGGGTTAGGCGGCCTAAACTATGGCTACACCTTC. Residues: CASSLGLGGLNYGYTF.

This clonotype turned up a few times. The chain joins TRBV7-9 to TRBJ2-5; 10 bases are a match to TRBD2. CDR1 is SEHNR and CDR2 is FQNEAQ in the germline V gene (reference sequence). V trimming: 5 bases; J trimming: 3 bases; junction bases outside the gene matches: 3. This CDR3 has 14 residues. The CDR3, as DNA: TGTGCCAGCAGCAAGAGCGGGGGGGAAGAGACCCAGTACTTC. The encoded protein is CASSKSGGEETQYF.

This clonotype appeared many times. The rearrangement joins TRBV20-1 to TRBJ2-1; 7 bases match TRBD2. Germline loops: CDR1 DFQATT, CDR2 SNEGSKA (reference sequence). V gave up 0 bases and J gave up 4 bases; unmatched junction bases: 6. This CDR3 is 15 amino acids long. The CDR3 bases are TGCAGTGCTAGAGATTCTAGCGGAGCATACAATGAGCAGTTCTTC. It yields the protein CSARDSSGAYNEQFF.

The rearrangement links TRBV2 to TRBJ1-2, with 8 nucleotides matching TRBD1. V shed 6 bases and J 4 bases; nucleotides not matched to a gene: 10. There are 15 residues in the CDR3. Germline loops: CDR1 SNHLY, CDR2 FYNNEI. The CDR3 here is CASSLTGVDLYGYTF. The DNA for the CDR3 is TGTGCCAGCAGCCTGACAGGGGTCGACCTCTATGGCTACACCTTC.

The count of this clonotype is one. The limits of the CDR3 on the DNA are not certain, so only TCRdb's listed CDR3 is given. The CDR3 sequence is CASSLDRNLMKNCFF. The V and J genes are TRBV11-2 and TRBJ1-4. Germline V gives CDR1 SGHAT, CDR2 FQNNGV. The CDR3 is 15 amino acids in total, end residues counted.

This clonotype showed up just a few times. The rearrangement links TRBV20-1 to TRBJ2-1; tentatively, D is TRBD2 (5 bases). Germline V gene sequence: CDR1 DFQATT, CDR2 SNEGSKA (reference sequence). This CDR3 comprises 15 residues. Trimming cost V 3 bases and J 5 bases, with 17 bases left between them. The CDR3 nucleotides are TGCAGTGCTAGCCCTCCCAGCGGAGGCGACAATGAGCAGTTCTTC. This gives the protein CSASPPSGGDNEQFF.

The chain is built from TRBV6-5 and TRBJ2-6; D is unresolved. The CDR3 is 14 residues long. Deletions cut 6 bases from V and 3 bases from J, with 9 bases between. Germline CDR1 reads MNHEY; CDR2 reads SVGAGI. In DNA form, the CDR3 reads TGTGCCAGCAGCCCTTCCGGTGGGGCCAACGTCCTGACTTTC. This codes for CASSPSGGANVLTF.

This clonotype was detected many times. The chain links TRBV5-4 to TRBJ2-1; perhaps TRBD2 as D (5 bases). This CDR3 has 16 residues. CDR1 and CDR2 (germline): SGHNT, YYREEE (reference sequence). V dropped 1 base and J dropped 3 bases, with 14 bases sitting between them. CDR3 in amino acids: CASSLNSGNYYNEQFF. CDR3 nucleotide sequence: TGTGCCAGCAGCTTGAACAGCGGCAACTACTACAATGAGCAGTTCTTC.

This chain joins TRBV6-5 and TRBJ2-3; TRBD2 agrees at 8 bases. From germline, CDR1 is MNHEY and CDR2 SVGAGI. V shed 7 bases, J shed 0 bases, and the junction held 6 bases outside the gene matches. The CDR3 is 15 amino acids. CDR3: CASTESGGSTDTQYF. CDR3 DNA sequence: TGTGCCAGCACCGAGAGCGGGGGTAGCACAGATACGCAGTATTTT.

This clonotype occurred many times. The chain recombines TRBV5-8 with TRBJ2-7; D ambiguous. V gave up 3 bases and J gave up 4 bases, with 8 bases separating them. CDR3 length: 12 amino acids. Germline V lookup: CDR1 SGHTS, CDR2 YDEGEE. The CDR3 loop is CASSSGAYEQYV. The CDR3 coding sequence is TGTGCCAGCAGCTCCGGAGCTTACGAGCAGTACGTC.

The chain recombines TRBV4-3 with TRBJ2-1, with unresolved D. This CDR3 contains 17 residues. Germline lookup yields CDR1 LGHNA and CDR2 YSLEER. The V end was cut by 0 bases, the J end by 0 bases, with 12 bases between. CDR3 sequence (DNA): TGCGCCAGCAGCCAAGATCGGTCGGCGGCCTCCTACAATGAGCAGTTCTTC. It codes for CASSQDRSAASYNEQFF.

The table lists this clonotype with a few counts. This rearrangement joins TRBV18 to TRBJ1-1, with a weak D call TRBD1 (6 bases). CDR1 KGHSH and CDR2 LQKENI come from the germline V gene. The CDR3 is 12 residues long. V was clipped by 0 bases and J by 12 bases, with 11 bases between them. The CDR3 DNA follows: TGTGCCAGCTCACCACCGGGACATCGACCTTTCTTT. Translation gives CASSPPGHRPFF.

The chain joins TRBV7-2 to TRBJ2-1; TRBD2 matches at 12 bases. V lost 4 bases and J lost 7; bases outside the gene matches: 2. CDR3 length: 14 amino acids. In germline, CDR1 is SGHTA, CDR2 FQGNSA. The CDR3 sequence is CASSWTSGANEQFF. The CDR3 DNA follows: TGTGCCAGCAGCTGGACTAGCGGGGCGAATGAGCAGTTCTTC.

The V and J genes are TRBV7-9 and TRBJ1-2; D is ambiguous. V was shortened by 8 bases and J by 2 bases, with 15 bases between the two germline ends. The CDR3 is 14 amino acids. Germline V gene lookup returns CDR1 SEHNR and CDR2 FQNEAQ (reference sequence). The CDR3, as DNA: TGTGCCAGCCGGCGGTGGGTCAACAACTATGGCTACACCTTC. As protein: CASRRWVNNYGYTF.

The chain carries TRBV19 and TRBJ1-2; TRBD1 matches 9 bases. The CDR3 has 15 amino acids. V shed 3 bases, J shed 2 bases, and the junction held 4 bases outside the gene matches. Germline assignment: CDR1 LNHDA and CDR2 SQIVND (reference sequence). CDR3 protein: CASSIRGTGNYGYTF. The CDR3 DNA is TGTGCCAGTAGTATTCGGGGGACAGGGAACTATGGCTACACCTTC.